Listed here is a single TCR beta chain. The J segment lost 0 bases and the V segment lost 5 bases, leaving 6 bases of the junction unmatched. Germline loops: CDR1 SQVTM, CDR2 ANQGSEA. The CDR3 has 14 residues. This sample was included in a study of blood T cell repertoires in COVID-19. Study processing details: Estimated nucleated cell counts came from reference gene primer amplification. Profiling relied on immunoSEQ multiplex PCR, and the TCRdb table lists in-frame clones only, not all of them. The D gene and trimming were derived from the DNA, and the V and J assignments and clone size from that table. The sample shows 50,000 to 60,000 clones, about 87% of them seen only once.

The chain couples TRBV29-1 to TRBJ1-2; 7 nucleotides line up with TRBD1. Sequencing was done on a sample of peripheral blood. The sequence was collected from a man aged 40-49 years with COVID-19, enrolled during active disease. The CDR3 bases are TGCAGCGTTTGGGACAGCGACACTAACTATGGCTACACCTTC. Translating gives CSVWDSDTNYGYTF.